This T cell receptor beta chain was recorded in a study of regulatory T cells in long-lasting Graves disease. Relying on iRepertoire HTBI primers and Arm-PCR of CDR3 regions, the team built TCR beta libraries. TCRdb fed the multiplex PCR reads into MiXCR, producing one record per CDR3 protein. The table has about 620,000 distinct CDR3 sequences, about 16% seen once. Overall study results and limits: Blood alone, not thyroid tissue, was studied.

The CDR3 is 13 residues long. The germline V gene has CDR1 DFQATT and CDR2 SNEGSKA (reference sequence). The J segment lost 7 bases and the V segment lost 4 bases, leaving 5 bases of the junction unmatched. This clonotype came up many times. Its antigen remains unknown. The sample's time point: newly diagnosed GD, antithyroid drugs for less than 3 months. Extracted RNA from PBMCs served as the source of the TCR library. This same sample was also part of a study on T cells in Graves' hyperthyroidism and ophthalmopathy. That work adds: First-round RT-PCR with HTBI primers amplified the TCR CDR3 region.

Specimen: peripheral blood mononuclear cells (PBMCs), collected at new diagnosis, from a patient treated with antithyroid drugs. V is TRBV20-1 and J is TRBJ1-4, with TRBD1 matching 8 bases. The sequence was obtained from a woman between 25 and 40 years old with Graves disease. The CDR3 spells CSATGQGGEKLFF. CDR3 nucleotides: TGCAGTGCTACCGGACAGGGAGGTGAAAAACTGTTTTTT.